The present TCR beta chain was sequenced within a study of blood T cell repertoires in COVID-19. Study summary: Acute and convalescent COVID-19 specimens originated in the United States, Italy and Spain. Sample material is recorded as cDNA or gDNA derived from T cells, B-cell-depleted T cells, or PBMCs.

Authors' analysis steps: Estimation of nucleated cell counts relied on the amplification of reference gene primers. Some clones are missing from TCRdb's copy, which holds only in-frame ones; the method was immunoSEQ multiplex PCR. The V and J calls and the clone size are those of that table, but D and trimming were determined from the DNA. Here the sample spans over 75,000 clones, around 85% being singletons. This clonotype originated in a man between 65 and 85 years old with acute or convalescent COVID-19. The sample taken for sequencing was peripheral blood.

CDR3 DNA: TGTGCCAGCTCCGTATCGATTCGGCGAAGAAGTAGGGGCCATAACGAGCAGTACGTC. It codes for CASSVSIRRRSRGHNEQYV. The rearrangement uses TRBV18 and TRBJ2-7; D is perhaps TRBD1 (5 bases). The CDR3 has 19 amino acids. V gave up 6 bases and J gave up 5 bases, with 32 bases separating them. Germline CDR1 and CDR2: KGHSH and LQKENI.